Presented here are 9 T cell receptor beta chains from one specimen sequenced in a study of response to subunit inactivated influenza vaccine. TCRdb passed the RT-PCR reads through MiXCR, listing each CDR3 protein once. The sample holds just under 550,000 distinct CDR3 sequences, roughly 25% seen once. In addition, the sample was reused for a study of T cells expressing NK-cell markers. That source reports: 5'RACE template switching with UMIs produced the TCR beta cDNA.

Sample: CD4+ T cells sorted from PBMCs, taken about 13 days after vaccination. The receptors were sampled from a man aged 50-59 years who received an inactivated influenza vaccine.

This clonotype has just a few counts. The genes are TRBV12-3 or TRBV12-4 and TRBJ1-4, with a possible D match to TRBD1 (5 bases). This CDR3 is built from 16 residues. The V and J ends lost 5 bases and 7 bases respectively, with 20 bases between them. CDR3 bases: TGTGCCAGCAGTCACCGCCCCTCAGGCGGGGGTGAAAAACTGTTTTTT. It translates to CASSHRPSGGGEKLFF.

The count of this clonotype is one. The chain joins TRBV11-2 to TRBJ2-2; D call uncertain. The germline V gene encodes CDR1 SGHAT and CDR2 FQNNGV. The ends were cut back, 8 bases at V and 1 base at J, with 8 bases in the middle. The CDR3 is made up of 13 amino acids. CDR3 nucleotide sequence: TGTGCCAGCCTTGGGCGGAACACCGGGGAGCTGTTTTTT. Protein sequence: CASLGRNTGELFF.

The chain's CDR3 is CASSFSPETQYF. CDR3 nucleotides: TGTGCCAGCAGCTTCTCCCCAGAGACCCAGTACTTC. This chain joins TRBV7-9 and TRBJ2-5; no firm D call. CDR1 and CDR2 from the germline V gene are SEHNR and FQNEAQ (reference sequence). The CDR3 is 12 amino acids. Deletions cut 3 bases from V and 4 bases from J, with 6 bases between.

The chain links TRBV28 to TRBJ2-7; D may match TRBD1 or TRBD2 (6 bases each). V gave up 3 bases and J gave up 5 bases, with 14 bases separating them. Per germline, CDR1 MDHEN and CDR2 SYDVKM. This CDR3 has 14 residues. CDR3 protein: CASSFGGLSHEQYF. CDR3 bases: TGTGCCAGCAGTTTCGGGGGCCTCTCACACGAGCAGTACTTC.

In this sample, this clonotype is medium-sized. The chain links TRBV3-1 to TRBJ2-1; no clear D. Germline V gene data show CDR1 as LGHDT and CDR2 as YNNKEL (reference sequence). The ends were cut back, 4 bases at V and 10 bases at J, with 11 bases in the middle. CDR3 length: 12 residues. CDR3: CASSLQVTEQFF. CDR3 bases: TGTGCCAGCAGCCTCCAGGTCACCGAGCAGTTCTTC.

The genes are TRBV12-3 or TRBV12-4 and TRBJ2-7, with D unresolved. V dropped 2 bases and J dropped 4 bases, with 12 bases sitting between them. This CDR3 contains 14 residues. The chain's CDR3 is CASSLWPGPYEQYF. The CDR3 region has the DNA TGTGCCAGCAGTTTATGGCCAGGTCCTTACGAGCAGTACTTC.

The chain is built from TRBV2 and TRBJ2-3; D call uncertain. This CDR3 has 16 amino acids. Germline V gives CDR1 SNHLY, CDR2 FYNNEI. Trimming shortened V by 6 bases and J by 0 bases, and 16 bases separated the two germline ends. As DNA, the CDR3 is TGTGCCAGCAGGGCCAGTTTTTGGGCGAGCACAGATACGCAGTATTTT. As protein: CASRASFWASTDTQYF.

This clonotype was observed many times. The rearrangement joins TRBV7-9 to TRBJ2-1; 8 bases line up with TRBD2. The CDR3 has 16 residues. Germline CDR1 reads SEHNR; CDR2 reads FQNEAQ (reference sequence). The trim removed 3 bases at V and 2 bases at J, leaving 6 bases unmatched. The DNA for the CDR3 is TGTGCCAGCAGCTTTATTCCGGGGGGGCCCTACAATGAGCAGTTCTTC. This codes for CASSFIPGGPYNEQFF.

This chain connects TRBV29-1 to TRBJ2-7; possibly TRBD2 for D (5 bases). Germline CDR1 is SQVTM and CDR2 is ANQGSEA. The CDR3 consists of 12 residues. V was clipped by 7 bases and J by 4 bases, with 14 bases between them. CDR3 DNA sequence: TGCAGCGCTGAGGGCCTGAGGTACGAGCAGTACTTC. Translated: CSAEGLRYEQYF.